The 21 T cell receptor beta chains given below trace back to one sample, sequenced in a study of blood T cell repertoires in COVID-19. TCRdb's table, derived via immunoSEQ multiplex PCR, lists solely in-frame clones and lacks some. Among 85,000 to 100,000 clones listed, approximately 83% were seen once. The sample taken for sequencing was peripheral blood. These receptors all come from a man aged 55 to 70 with acute or convalescent COVID-19.

This clone appeared a few times. The rearrangement uses TRBV5-4 and TRBJ2-5, with D uncertain. The CDR3 extends over 16 amino acids. Trimming removed 2 bases at V and 7 bases at J, with 21 bases between. Germline lookup yields CDR1 SGHNT and CDR2 YYREEE (reference sequence). The CDR3 DNA sequence: TGTGCCAGCAGCTTTAGCCAGTCGGCGGCTATGGGGACCCAGTACTTC. Translation gives CASSFSQSAAMGTQYF.

J is TRBJ2-1 and V is TRBV4-1, with a weak D call TRBD1 (5 bases). The CDR3 is 15 amino acids. Germline CDR1 MGHRA, CDR2 YSYEKL. V shed 0 bases and J shed 7 bases, with 13 bases lying between them. CDR3 sequence reads: CASSQEALAGNEQFF. The CDR3 coding sequence is TGCGCCAGCAGCCAAGAAGCGCTCGCAGGGAATGAGCAGTTCTTC.

The rearrangement links TRBV5-1 to TRBJ2-5, with 8 bases matching TRBD2. Germline V lookup: CDR1 SGHRS, CDR2 YFSETQ. The J segment lost 5 bases and the V segment lost 4 bases, leaving 16 bases of the junction unmatched. There are 17 residues in the CDR3. The CDR3 loop is CASSREGLAQEGETQYF. The CDR3, as DNA: TGCGCCAGCAGCCGGGAGGGTCTAGCCCAGGAGGGTGAGACCCAGTACTTC.

The chain carries TRBV4-2 and TRBJ2-7, with D possibly matching TRBD2 (6 bases). CDR3 length equals 15 residues. Germline V gene lookup returns CDR1 LGHNA and CDR2 YNFKEQ. Between the trimmed V and J ends, which lost 4 bases and 0 bases, there was a span of 13 bases. The DNA of the CDR3 is TGTGCCAGCAGCCGGGACTGGGGGAGCTCCTACGAGCAGTACTTC. It is translated as CASSRDWGSSYEQYF.

The chain has TRBV6-2 or TRBV6-3 and TRBJ2-5; D gene ambiguous. Trimming left V 2 bases short and J 4 bases short, with 5 bases between. The CDR3 extends over 12 amino acids. CDR1 MNHEY and CDR2 SVGEGT come from the germline V gene. The CDR3 coding sequence is TGTGCCAGCAGTTACCCCGGAGAGACCCAGTACTTC. It specifies CASSYPGETQYF.

The chain links TRBV6-1 to TRBJ1-2; 7 bases align to TRBD1. V lost 3 bases and J lost 2; bases outside the gene matches: 6. This CDR3 spans 15 amino acids. Germline-derived CDR1 and CDR2 are MNHNS and SASEGT. CDR3: CASSDLGQMNYGYTF. CDR3 nucleotides: TGTGCCAGCAGTGACCTGGGACAGATGAACTATGGCTACACCTTC.

The chain joins TRBV5-1 to TRBJ2-7, with 14 bases identical to TRBD2. Germline trimming cut 6 bases from V and 5 bases from J; bases unmatched to any gene: 7. The germline CDR1 and CDR2 sequences are SGHRS and YFSETQ. The CDR3 spans 15 residues. The CDR3 bases are TGCGCCAGCACTATGACTAGCGGGAGGGCGGACGAGCAGTACTTC. Translation: CASTMTSGRADEQYF.

The chain joins TRBV6-5 to TRBJ2-3, with D hard to call. V shed 4 bases and J shed 6 bases, with 11 bases lying between them. Germline CDR1 and CDR2: MNHEY and SVGAGI. The CDR3 is 13 amino acids. CDR3 amino acids: CASSSRVLDTQYF. The CDR3 coding sequence is TGTGCCAGCAGTTCCCGGGTTTTGGATACGCAGTATTTT.

CDR3 loop: CASSVAGISYNEQFF. DNA for the CDR3: TGTGCCAGCAGCGTAGCAGGGATATCCTACAATGAGCAGTTCTTC. The rearrangement uses TRBV9 and TRBJ2-1; TRBD1 might be the D (5 bases). Germline-derived CDR1 and CDR2 are SGDLS and YYNGEE. The CDR3 is 15 residues long. Trimming took 0 bases from V and 1 from J, leaving 8 bases between them.

The CDR3 nucleotides read TGTGCCAGCAGCGCCAACCCCGGGACTCCACCGCTGCAGTATTTT. This codes for CASSANPGTPPLQYF. This chain joins TRBV7-9 and TRBJ2-3, with TRBD2 as a possible D gene (6 bases). This CDR3 has 15 amino acids. Between the trimmed V and J ends, which lost 5 bases and 11 bases, there was a span of 23 bases. CDR1 and CDR2 from the germline V gene are SEHNR and FQNEAQ (reference sequence).

CDR3 coding DNA: TGTGCCAGCATTGAAGGGGAGGCTGAAGCTTTCTTT. This gives the protein CASIEGEAEAFF. The chain combines TRBV12-3 or TRBV12-4 with TRBJ1-1, with D possibly TRBD1 on 5 matching bases. The CDR3 is 12 amino acids. Trimming took 7 bases from V and 6 from J, leaving 12 bases between them.

The rearrangement joins TRBV6-2 or TRBV6-3 to TRBJ2-1; 11 nucleotides align to TRBD2. The CDR3 loop spans 18 amino acids. Germline V gene sequence: CDR1 MNHEY, CDR2 SVGEGT. The J segment lost 1 base and the V segment lost 5 bases, leaving 10 bases of the junction unmatched. The CDR3 sequence is CASSPGYSGGASYNEQFF. The CDR3 coding sequence is TGTGCCAGCAGTCCGGGCTATAGCGGGGGGGCTTCCTACAATGAGCAGTTCTTC.

The gene calls are TRBV27 and TRBJ2-1; perhaps TRBD2 as D (6 bases). CDR3 size: 15 residues. The V end lost 7 bases, the J end lost 3 bases, and 16 bases lay between the germline ends. CDR1 and CDR2 (germline): MNHEY, SMNVEV (reference sequence). Here the CDR3 DNA reads TGTGCCAGCACCCTAAGGAGGGGAGTCTACAATGAGCAGTTCTTC. Translation: CASTLRRGVYNEQFF.

The rearrangement links TRBV4-2 to TRBJ1-6; D is undetermined. Germline lookup yields CDR1 LGHNA and CDR2 YNFKEQ. The ends were cut back, 0 bases at V and 6 bases at J, with 15 bases in the middle. The CDR3 has 17 residues. CDR3 sequence: CASSQDVQPLGNSPLHF. Here the CDR3 DNA reads TGTGCCAGCAGCCAAGATGTACAGCCCCTTGGTAATTCACCCCTCCACTTT.

The chain joins TRBV10-3 to TRBJ1-3; perhaps TRBD1 as D (5 bases). CDR1 and CDR2 (germline): ENHRY, SYGVKD. This CDR3 spans 16 amino acids. Deletions cut 4 bases from V and 0 bases from J, with 13 bases between. CDR3 region: CAISGGQGYSGNTIYF. CDR3 coding DNA: TGTGCCATCAGTGGAGGTCAGGGCTACTCTGGAAACACCATATATTTT.

The chain is built from TRBV11-2 and TRBJ1-6, with D perhaps TRBD1 (5 bases). The ends were cut back, 2 bases at V and 9 bases at J, with 14 bases in the middle. CDR1 is SGHAT, CDR2 FQNNGV, per germline. This CDR3 contains 15 residues. The CDR3: CASSLSSPRVSPLHF. The CDR3 DNA is TGTGCCAGCAGCTTATCCTCACCCAGGGTTTCACCCCTCCACTTT.

This chain uses TRBV2 with TRBJ2-5, with D unclear. CDR1 SNHLY and CDR2 FYNNEI come from the germline V gene. V was cut by 5 bases and J by 6 bases, with 7 bases left in between. The CDR3 consists of 11 residues. CDR3 sequence (DNA): TGTGCCAGCAGTCTCTACCAGACCCAGTACTTC. Its translation: CASSLYQTQYF.

This chain links TRBV4-3 with TRBJ2-7; TRBD1 is a possible D gene (5 bases). Trimming removed 0 bases from V and 0 bases from J, with 15 bases in between. Germline-derived CDR1 and CDR2 are LGHNA and YSLEER. The CDR3 consists of 17 residues. The CDR3 is CASSQDGARAFSYEQYF. Here the CDR3 DNA reads TGCGCCAGCAGCCAAGATGGGGCCAGGGCCTTCTCCTACGAGCAGTACTTC.

The chain joins TRBV10-3 to TRBJ2-7; D is possibly TRBD1 (7 bases). Trimming left V 7 bases short and J 2 bases short, with 15 bases between. Germline CDR1 is ENHRY and CDR2 is SYGVKD. The CDR3 runs to 14 residues. DNA of the CDR3: TGTGCCATCACACCGGGGGACAGTCCCTACGAGCAGTACTTC. It specifies CAITPGDSPYEQYF.

The chain has TRBV5-1 and TRBJ2-7, with TRBD1 matching over 7 bases. Germline trimming cut 0 bases from V and 0 bases from J; bases unmatched to any gene: 3. The germline V gene encodes CDR1 SGHRS and CDR2 YFSETQ. CDR3 length equals 15 residues. The CDR3 here is CASSLVWDSSYEQYF. The DNA of the CDR3 is TGCGCCAGCAGCTTGGTCTGGGACAGCTCCTACGAGCAGTACTTC.

The chain couples TRBV2 to TRBJ2-1; D is perhaps TRBD2 (5 bases). The ends were cut back, 6 bases at V and 4 bases at J, with 10 bases in the middle. Germline V lookup: CDR1 SNHLY, CDR2 FYNNEI. CDR3 length: 13 residues. The CDR3 sequence: CASSQEAYNEQFF. The CDR3 region has the DNA TGTGCCAGCAGCCAGGAGGCATACAATGAGCAGTTCTTC.